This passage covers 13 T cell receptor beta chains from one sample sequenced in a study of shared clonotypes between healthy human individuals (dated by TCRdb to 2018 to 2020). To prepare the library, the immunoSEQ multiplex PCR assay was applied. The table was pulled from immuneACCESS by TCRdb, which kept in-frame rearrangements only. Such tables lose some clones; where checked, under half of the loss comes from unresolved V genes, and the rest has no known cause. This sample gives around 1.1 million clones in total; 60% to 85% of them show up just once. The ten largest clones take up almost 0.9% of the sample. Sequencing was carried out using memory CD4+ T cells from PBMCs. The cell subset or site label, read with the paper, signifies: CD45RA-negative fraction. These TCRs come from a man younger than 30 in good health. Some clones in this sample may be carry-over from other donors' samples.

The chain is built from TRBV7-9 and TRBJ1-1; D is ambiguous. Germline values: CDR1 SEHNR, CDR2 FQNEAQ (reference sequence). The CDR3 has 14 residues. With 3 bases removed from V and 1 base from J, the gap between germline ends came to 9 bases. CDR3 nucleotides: TGTGCCAGCAGCTTTAGTGCAGGGAACACTGAAGCTTTCTTT. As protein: CASSFSAGNTEAFF.

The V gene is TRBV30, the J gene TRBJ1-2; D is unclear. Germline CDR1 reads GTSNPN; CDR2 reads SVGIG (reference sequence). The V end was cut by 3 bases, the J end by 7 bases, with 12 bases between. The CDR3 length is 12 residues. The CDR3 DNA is TGTGCCTGGAGCCGTAGCGATGTTGGCTACACCTTC. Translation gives CAWSRSDVGYTF.

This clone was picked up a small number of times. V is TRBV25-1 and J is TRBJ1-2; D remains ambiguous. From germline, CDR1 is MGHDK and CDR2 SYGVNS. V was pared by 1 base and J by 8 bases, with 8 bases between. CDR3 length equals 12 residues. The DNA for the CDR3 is TGTGCCAGCAGTGAATTCGGACGCGGCTACACCTTC. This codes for CASSEFGRGYTF.

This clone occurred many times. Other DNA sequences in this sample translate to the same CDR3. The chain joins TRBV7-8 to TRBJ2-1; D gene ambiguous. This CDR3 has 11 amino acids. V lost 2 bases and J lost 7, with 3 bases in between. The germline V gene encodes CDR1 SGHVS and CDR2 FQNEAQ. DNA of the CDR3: TGTGCCAGCAGCTTATTGAATGAGCAGTTCTTC. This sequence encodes CASSLLNEQFF.

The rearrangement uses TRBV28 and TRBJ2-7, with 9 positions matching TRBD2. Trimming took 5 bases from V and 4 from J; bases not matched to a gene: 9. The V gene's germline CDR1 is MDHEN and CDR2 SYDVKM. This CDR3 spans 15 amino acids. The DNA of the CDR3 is TGTGCCAGCAGTGGGGTCGGCGGGAGGGCATACGAGCAGTACTTC. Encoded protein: CASSGVGGRAYEQYF.

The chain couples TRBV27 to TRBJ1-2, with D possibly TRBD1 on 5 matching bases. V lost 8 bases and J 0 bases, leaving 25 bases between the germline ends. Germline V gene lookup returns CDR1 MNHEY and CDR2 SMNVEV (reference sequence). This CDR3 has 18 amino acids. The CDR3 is CASHAYGDSTEANYGYTF. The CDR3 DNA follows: TGTGCCAGCCACGCGTATGGAGACAGCACTGAAGCTAACTATGGCTACACCTTC.

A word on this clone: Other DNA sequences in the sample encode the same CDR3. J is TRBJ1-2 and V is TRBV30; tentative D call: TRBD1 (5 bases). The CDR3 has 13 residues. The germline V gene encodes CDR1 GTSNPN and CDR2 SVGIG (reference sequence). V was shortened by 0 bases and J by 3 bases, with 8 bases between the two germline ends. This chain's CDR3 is CAWSVGGDYGYTF. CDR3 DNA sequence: TGTGCCTGGAGTGTCGGAGGGGACTATGGCTACACCTTC.

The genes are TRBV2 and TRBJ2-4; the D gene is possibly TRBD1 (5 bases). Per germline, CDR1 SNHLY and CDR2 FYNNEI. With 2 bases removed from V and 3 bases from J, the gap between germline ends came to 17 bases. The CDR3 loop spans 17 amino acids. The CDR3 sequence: CASSESGLRLDKNIQYF. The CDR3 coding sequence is TGTGCCAGCAGTGAATCAGGGTTGAGGTTAGACAAAAACATTCAGTACTTC.

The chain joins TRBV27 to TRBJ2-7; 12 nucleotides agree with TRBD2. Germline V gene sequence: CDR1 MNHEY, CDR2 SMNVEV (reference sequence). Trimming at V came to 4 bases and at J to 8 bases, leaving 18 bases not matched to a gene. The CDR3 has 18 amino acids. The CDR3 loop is CASSSLAGGPQIQVKQYF. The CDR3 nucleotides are TGTGCCAGCAGTTCTCTAGCGGGAGGGCCGCAAATTCAAGTGAAGCAGTACTTC.

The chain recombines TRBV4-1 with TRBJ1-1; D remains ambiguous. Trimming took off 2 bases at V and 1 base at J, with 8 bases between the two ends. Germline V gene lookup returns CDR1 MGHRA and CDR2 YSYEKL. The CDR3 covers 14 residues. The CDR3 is CASSQSQTNTEAFF. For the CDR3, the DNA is TGCGCCAGCAGCCAAAGCCAGACGAACACTGAAGCTTTCTTT.

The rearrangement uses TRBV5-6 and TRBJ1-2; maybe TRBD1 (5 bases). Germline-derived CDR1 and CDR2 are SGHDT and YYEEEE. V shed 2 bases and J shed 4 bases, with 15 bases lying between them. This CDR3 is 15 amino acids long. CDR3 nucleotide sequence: TGTGCCAGCAGCTTCGAACAGGCCCTGGGCTATGGCTACACCTTC. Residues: CASSFEQALGYGYTF.

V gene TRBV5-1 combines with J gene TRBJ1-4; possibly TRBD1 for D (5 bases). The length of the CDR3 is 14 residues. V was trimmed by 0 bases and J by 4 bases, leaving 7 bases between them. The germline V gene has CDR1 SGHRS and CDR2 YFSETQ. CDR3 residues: CASSLGQNNEKLFF. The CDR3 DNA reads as TGCGCCAGCAGCTTGGGACAGAATAATGAAAAACTGTTTTTT. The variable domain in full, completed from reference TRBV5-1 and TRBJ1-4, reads KAGVTQTPRYLIKTRGQQVTLSCSPISGHRSVSWYQQTPGQGLQFLFEYFSETQRNKGNFPGRFSGRQFSNSRSEMNVSTLELGDSALYLCASSLGQNNEKLFFGSGTQLSVL.

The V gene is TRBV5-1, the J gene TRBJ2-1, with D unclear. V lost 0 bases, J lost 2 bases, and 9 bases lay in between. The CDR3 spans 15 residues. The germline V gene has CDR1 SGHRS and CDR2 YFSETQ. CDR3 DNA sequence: TGCGCCAGCAGCTTGGGGCTAGAAGCCTACAATGAGCAGTTCTTC. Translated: CASSLGLEAYNEQFF.